This T cell receptor beta chain was documented in a study of OX40 agonist ivuxolimab in advanced cancers. Study-level results: There were, on average, more expanded clones in CD8+ T cells than in CD4+.

The CDR3 is made up of 12 amino acids. Germline V CDR1 and CDR2: MNHNY, SVGAGI (reference sequence). With 10 bases removed from V and 2 bases from J, the gap between germline ends came to 12 bases. This clone came up once. What it binds is not known. Produced via immunoSEQ multiplex PCR; TCRdb's table is partial and in-frame only. The sample consists of tens of thousands of clones, 94% of them appearing once. The sample here was CD4+ or CD8+ T cells sorted from blood, taken in a trial of the OX40 agonist ivuxolimab. This chain links TRBV6-6 with TRBJ2-7; the D gene could be TRBD1 or TRBD2 (5 bases each). This receptor was taken from an adult with an advanced solid tumor such as melanoma, head and neck, liver or kidney cancer. CDR3 region: CATGTRTYEQYF. CDR3 in DNA: TGTGCCACCGGGACGCGAACCTACGAGCAGTACTTC.